These 14 T cell receptor beta chains were all obtained from the same sample, sequenced in a study of blood T cell repertoires in COVID-19. Some clones are missing from TCRdb's copy, which holds only in-frame ones; the method was immunoSEQ multiplex PCR. The table includes 200,000 or so clones, about 88% detected once. The sequenced sample was peripheral blood. The source is a man aged 45-60 years with COVID-19, enrolled during active disease.

The rearrangement joins TRBV19 to TRBJ1-5; 7 nucleotides align to TRBD1. V lost 5 bases and J lost 0; bases outside the gene matches: 13. Germline V gene data show CDR1 as LNHDA and CDR2 as SQIVND (reference sequence). This CDR3 is 18 amino acids long. CDR3 in amino acids: CASSRGGRTGISNQPQHF. The CDR3 region has the DNA TGTGCCAGTAGTCGAGGGGGCCGGACGGGCATTAGCAATCAGCCCCAGCATTTT.

The rearrangement links TRBV5-8 to TRBJ1-3, with D uncertain. CDR3 length equals 14 residues. Per germline, CDR1 SGHTS and CDR2 YDEGEE. The V end lost 4 bases, the J end lost 0 bases, and 8 bases lay between the germline ends. CDR3 in DNA: TGTGCCAGCAGCCGACTGAACTCTGGAAACACCATATATTTT. Protein sequence: CASSRLNSGNTIYF. Full variable domain (rest looked up from reference TRBV5-8 and TRBJ1-3): EAGVTQSPTHLIKTRGQQATLRCSPISGHTSVYWYQQALGLGLQFLLWYDEGEERNRGNFPPRFSGRQFPNYSSELNVNALELEDSALYLCASSRLNSGNTIYFGEGSWLTVV.

V and J are TRBV6-4 and TRBJ2-3, with TRBD2 matching over 8 bases. The V and J ends lost 2 bases and 4 bases, in that order; junction bases with no gene match: 5. Per germline, CDR1 MRHNA and CDR2 SNTAGT. The CDR3 spans 15 residues. In DNA, the CDR3 is TGTGCCAGCAGTGACGTGGTAGCGGGACCAGATACGCAGTATTTT. Translating it yields CASSDVVAGPDTQYF.

The rearrangement joins TRBV9 to TRBJ2-5; 9 bases line up with TRBD2. Germline V gives CDR1 SGDLS, CDR2 YYNGEE. The CDR3 extends over 15 amino acids. Trimming took 3 bases from V and 2 from J; bases not matched to a gene: 5. CDR3 region: CASSGGLAIQETQYF. The CDR3 nucleotides are TGTGCCAGCAGCGGAGGACTAGCGATACAAGAGACCCAGTACTTC.

This chain connects TRBV10-3 to TRBJ2-1; D remains ambiguous. The V and J ends lost 2 bases and 6 bases respectively, with 11 bases between them. CDR3 length equals 14 residues. The V gene's germline CDR1 is ENHRY and CDR2 SYGVKD. The CDR3 sequence is CAISEARGPNEQFF. CDR3 sequence (DNA): TGTGCCATCAGTGAGGCACGAGGTCCCAATGAGCAGTTCTTC.

The genes are TRBV28 and TRBJ2-7; 7 bases align to TRBD2. The CDR3 has 14 residues. Germline values: CDR1 MDHEN, CDR2 SYDVKM. V was clipped by 7 bases and J by 4 bases; unmatched bases: 10. CDR3 nucleotides: TGTGCCAGCACTTCCGGGGGGTTACAGTACGAGCAGTACTTC. This gives the protein CASTSGGLQYEQYF.

This chain links TRBV5-1 with TRBJ2-7; 7 bases line up with TRBD1. V shed 4 bases and J 2 bases; nucleotides not matched to a gene: 6. The germline V gene has CDR1 SGHRS and CDR2 YFSETQ. The CDR3 extends over 14 amino acids. The CDR3 protein is CASSQRTGPYEQYF. CDR3 coding DNA: TGCGCCAGCAGCCAAAGGACAGGTCCCTACGAGCAGTACTTC.

CDR3 protein: CASSYLGQGSGELFF. The CDR3 DNA is TGTGCCAGCAGCTACTTGGGACAGGGTTCCGGGGAGCTGTTTTTT. The chain is built from TRBV9 and TRBJ2-2; TRBD1 agrees at 9 bases. Germline V CDR1 and CDR2: SGDLS, YYNGEE. The trim removed 4 bases at V and 6 bases at J, leaving 7 bases unmatched. The CDR3 has 15 residues. Looking up the rest from reference TRBV9 and TRBJ2-2 gives the full variable domain: DSGVTQTPKHLITATGQRVTLRCSPRSGDLSVYWYQQSLDQGLQFLIQYYNGEERAKGNILERFSAQQFPDLHSELNLSSLELGDSALYFCASSYLGQGSGELFFGEGSRLTVL.

The rearrangement links TRBV9 to TRBJ1-1; D remains unclear. The ends were cut back, 3 bases at V and 8 bases at J, with 14 bases in the middle. Germline V gene lookup returns CDR1 SGDLS and CDR2 YYNGEE. The CDR3 is made up of 13 amino acids. CDR3: CASSGLSGEEAFF. The DNA of the CDR3 is TGTGCCAGCAGCGGCCTCAGTGGGGAGGAAGCTTTCTTT.

The sample holds one count of this clone. The chain uses TRBV7-3 and TRBJ1-3; 8 nucleotides align to TRBD1. Trimming removed 5 bases from V and 0 bases from J; junction bases left unmatched: 3. Germline V gene lookup returns CDR1 SGHTA and CDR2 FQGTGA. CDR3 length equals 15 residues. As DNA, the CDR3 is TGTGCCAGCAGCCCTGGGACAGGCTCTGGAAACACCATATATTTT. Encoded protein: CASSPGTGSGNTIYF.

With regard to this clone: In the same sample, other DNA sequences code for this CDR3. The V gene is TRBV7-9, the J gene TRBJ2-7, with D tentatively TRBD2 (6 bases). This CDR3 comprises 13 residues. V was shortened by 0 bases and J by 3 bases, with 6 bases between the two germline ends. Germline CDR1 SEHNR, CDR2 FQNEAQ (reference sequence). CDR3 bases: TGTGCCAGCAGCTTAGCGGGGGGCTACGAGCAGTACTTC. Its protein is CASSLAGGYEQYF.

V and J are TRBV9 and TRBJ2-3; 9 bases fit TRBD2. V gave up 3 bases and J gave up 0 bases; unmatched junction bases: 8. The CDR3 extends over 17 amino acids. Germline CDR1 SGDLS, CDR2 YYNGEE. CDR3 loop: CASSAASGTSSTDTQYF. The CDR3 DNA sequence: TGTGCCAGCAGCGCCGCATCCGGGACTAGCAGCACAGATACGCAGTATTTT.

The J gene is TRBJ2-1, the V gene TRBV11-2; 7 nucleotides agree with TRBD2. CDR1 and CDR2 from the germline V gene are SGHAT and FQNNGV. V lost 0 bases to trimming and J lost 10 bases; unmatched junction nucleotides: 3. The CDR3 is 13 amino acids. CDR3 coding DNA: TGTGCCAGCAGCTTAGAGACTAGCAGGGAGCAGTTCTTC. This translates into CASSLETSREQFF.

DNA of the CDR3: TGTGCCAGCAGCTTAGCGGCAGTACAGCAGTACTTC. It translates to CASSLAAVQQYF. This rearrangement joins TRBV7-9 to TRBJ2-7; D uncertain. Per the germline V gene, CDR1 is SEHNR and CDR2 is FQNEAQ (reference sequence). The CDR3 length is 12 residues. The germline V and J ends were trimmed by 0 bases and 8 bases, with 8 bases remaining between them.